The table lists the clone carrying this TCR beta chain with a few counts. The target antigen is unknown. The data originate from a study of cytomegalovirus exposure and HLA in healthy donors. At the level of the study: Early released data comprised tens of millions of unique TCRs from HLA-typed donors. Study-level points and caveats: A prior analysis recorded that most TCR beta V segments were productive about 87% or about 30% of the time. Compared with the approximately 700-donor mean, an Asian-associated ancestry cluster reportedly had fewer N-insertions, according to a later analysis.

The CDR3 spans 14 residues. V lost 0 bases and J lost 3, with 7 bases in between. Germline V lookup: CDR1 SGHTS, CDR2 YDEGEE. The PCR ran on 60 Vbeta and 13 Jbeta primers. Clones were sequenced by immunoSEQ multiplex PCR, and TCRdb holds only the in-frame ones, with some missing. The sample holds 140,000 to 150,000 clones, about three fifths seen once. This clonotype originated in a male donor in good health and CMV-seronegative. The sample taken for sequencing was PBMCs. V usage is TRBV5-8 and J usage is TRBJ1-5; D is unclear. Here the CDR3 DNA reads TGTGCCAGCAGCTTGGACGTACTCAATCAGCCCCAGCATTTT. This codes for CASSLDVLNQPQHF. Full variable domain (rest looked up from reference TRBV5-8 and TRBJ1-5): EAGVTQSPTHLIKTRGQQATLRCSPISGHTSVYWYQQALGLGLQFLLWYDEGEERNRGNFPPRFSGRQFPNYSSELNVNALELEDSALYLCASSLDVLNQPQHFGDGTRLSIL.